Below, 13 T cell receptor beta chains from the same sample are listed, as sequenced in a study of early T cells in non-severe SARS-CoV-2 infection. TCRdb analysed the 5' RACE reads with MiXCR anew, one entry per CDR3 protein. Here the sample spans 45,000 or so distinct CDR3 sequences, under 9.5% being singletons. The source material was whole blood. The receptors come from an adult who was a healthcare worker with PCR-confirmed SARS-CoV-2 infection or an uninfected control (not recorded which).

This clonotype was seen repeatedly, ten times or more. The genes are TRBV6-6 and TRBJ1-1; D is uncertain. V lost 2 bases, J lost 1 base, and 8 bases lay in between. The CDR3 is 14 amino acids. Germline V gene data show CDR1 as MNHNY and CDR2 as SVGAGI (reference sequence). In DNA, the CDR3 is TGTGCCAGCAGTTACAGTCGACAGAACACTGAAGCTTTCTTT. This sequence encodes CASSYSRQNTEAFF.

In this sample, this clonotype is medium-sized (0.01 to 0.1%). The genes are TRBV20-1 and TRBJ1-5; 10 bases agree with TRBD1. CDR1 is DFQATT and CDR2 is SNEGSKA in the germline V gene (reference sequence). This CDR3 comprises 16 residues. V was pared by 5 bases and J by 6 bases, with 13 bases of the junction left unmatched. As DNA, the CDR3 is TGCAGTGCTGTTAGGACAGGGGGTAATTTAGGTCAGCCCCAGCATTTT. It codes for CSAVRTGGNLGQPQHF.

This clonotype was counted many times. This chain links TRBV7-8 with TRBJ2-2; TRBD2 agrees at 13 bases. The CDR3 sequence is 20 residues long. Germline values: CDR1 SGHVS, CDR2 FQNEAQ. The J segment lost 3 bases and the V segment lost 0 bases, leaving 10 bases of the junction unmatched. The CDR3 loop reads CASSLAVKTSGGPYTGELFF. In DNA, the CDR3 is TGTGCCAGCAGCTTAGCTGTAAAGACTAGCGGGGGGCCTTACACCGGGGAGCTGTTTTTT.

This clonotype was detected many times. The rearrangement links TRBV7-2 to TRBJ1-6; 7 bases map to TRBD1. The CDR3 consists of 15 residues. Per germline, CDR1 SGHTA and CDR2 FQGNSA. Losses at the gene ends were 3 bases for V and 4 bases for J; bases not matched to a gene: 3. The CDR3 nucleotides are TGTGCCAGCAGCTTCGGGACAGATTATAATTCACCCCTCCACTTT. Translation: CASSFGTDYNSPLHF.

This clonotype has a count of ten or more. The chain employs TRBV4-2 and TRBJ2-3; the D gene could be TRBD1 or TRBD2 (7 bases each). CDR3 length: 14 amino acids. Per germline, CDR1 LGHNA and CDR2 YNFKEQ. Trimming took 4 bases from V and 6 from J, leaving 14 bases between them. CDR3 sequence reads: CASSLRQGGDTQYF. CDR3 nucleotide sequence: TGTGCCAGCAGCCTTCGACAGGGAGGGGATACGCAGTATTTT.

This clonotype was observed a handful of times. The chain uses TRBV4-2 and TRBJ1-2; D remains unclear. The germline CDR1 and CDR2 sequences are LGHNA and YNFKEQ. The CDR3 spans 15 residues. Trimming shortened V by 1 base and J by 2 bases, and 11 bases separated the two germline ends. This CDR3 reads CASSQVGSANYGYTF. CDR3 nucleotide sequence: TGTGCCAGCAGCCAAGTAGGGTCGGCGAACTATGGCTACACCTTC.

The genes are TRBV5-5 and TRBJ2-5; 9 positions agree with TRBD1. V lost 5 bases to trimming and J lost 5 bases; unmatched junction nucleotides: 13. Germline CDR1 SGHKS, CDR2 YYEKEE (reference sequence). The CDR3 has 16 amino acids. This CDR3 reads CASSYPPGQGAETQYF. CDR3 nucleotides: TGTGCCAGCAGTTATCCCCCGGGACAGGGCGCGGAGACCCAGTACTTC.

There are many counts of this clonotype. The chain combines TRBV12-3 or TRBV12-4 with TRBJ1-1; maybe TRBD1 (6 bases). This CDR3 has 14 residues. V was cut by 3 bases and J by 1 base, with 9 bases left in between. The CDR3 protein is CASSFSGQNTEAFF. CDR3 sequence (DNA): TGTGCCAGCAGTTTCTCGGGACAGAACACTGAAGCTTTCTTT.

The gene calls are TRBV3-1 and TRBJ2-2; a possible D gene is TRBD2 (6 bases). CDR1 LGHDT and CDR2 YNNKEL come from the germline V gene (reference sequence). There are 15 residues in the CDR3. V lost 1 base, J lost 4 bases, and 10 bases lay in between. This CDR3 is CASSQGTMSTGELFF. In DNA, the CDR3 is TGTGCCAGCAGCCAAGGGACTATGAGCACCGGGGAGCTGTTTTTT.

This clonotype came up many times. This chain joins TRBV18 and TRBJ1-5, with TRBD1 matching 7 bases. This CDR3 spans 16 amino acids. Germline-derived CDR1 and CDR2 are KGHSH and LQKENI. Unmatched junction bases numbered 10, after V lost 4 bases and J lost 4 bases. The CDR3 loop is CASSRFAGGINQPQHF. The CDR3 region has the DNA TGTGCCAGCTCACGATTTGCAGGGGGAATAAATCAGCCCCAGCATTTT.

This clonotype came up a few times. The gene calls are TRBV28 and TRBJ1-6; TRBD1 is a possible D gene (6 bases). Germline values: CDR1 MDHEN, CDR2 SYDVKM. The CDR3 has 16 residues. The V end lost 5 bases, the J end lost 8 bases, and 19 bases lay between the germline ends. Here the CDR3 DNA reads TGTGCCAGCAGTCCCCGTCGGGGGGCTGGGGATTCACCCCTCCACTTT. It specifies CASSPRRGAGDSPLHF.

This clonotype came up many times. J is TRBJ2-1 and V is TRBV12-3 or TRBV12-4; D unresolved. This CDR3 has 12 amino acids. V gave up 7 bases and J gave up 5 bases, with 9 bases separating them. This CDR3 is CASTGRNNEQFF. DNA of the CDR3: TGTGCCAGCACTGGGCGTAACAATGAGCAGTTCTTC.

This clonotype was seen many times. In DNA, the CDR3 is TGTGCCAGCAGTTCAGAAAACTATGGCTACACCTTC. It specifies CASSSENYGYTF. J is TRBJ1-2 and V is TRBV28; D call uncertain. CDR3 size: 12 residues. Trimming removed 4 bases at V and 2 bases at J, with 5 bases between. In germline, CDR1 is MDHEN, CDR2 SYDVKM.